This entry lists 24 T cell receptor beta chains sequenced from one sample in a study of blood T cells in healthy people across ages. Then a second PCR, running about 6 to 12 cycles, was carried out with a sample-barcoded 5' primer and a J-beta primer mix. Each CDR3 protein gets one entry after TCRdb re-called the 5' RACE reads with MiXCR. The sample gives approximately 690,000 distinct CDR3 sequences, 45% to 65% of which show up once; over 30% is in the top ten. Specimen: blood. The receptor source for this set is a man in his 60s in good health.

The chain recombines TRBV9 with TRBJ2-6; D is unclear. This CDR3 spans 16 amino acids. Germline V gene lookup returns CDR1 SGDLS and CDR2 YYNGEE. Trimming took 4 bases from V and 0 from J, leaving 11 bases between them. The CDR3 sequence: CASSPRSPSGANVLTF. The DNA of the CDR3 is TGTGCCAGCAGCCCCAGATCCCCCTCTGGGGCCAACGTCCTGACTTTC.

There are a few counts of this clonotype. The chain is built from TRBV20-1 and TRBJ2-7; 10 positions match TRBD2. The CDR3 covers 13 residues. V dropped 6 bases and J dropped 2; count of bases not matched to a gene: 4. CDR1 and CDR2 (germline): DFQATT, SNEGSKA (reference sequence). The CDR3 nucleotides read TGCAGTGCACTACTAGCGGGGACCTACGAGCAGTACTTC. Protein sequence: CSALLAGTYEQYF.

The chain recombines TRBV5-1 with TRBJ1-1; maybe TRBD1 (5 bases). V lost 2 bases to trimming and J lost 1 base, with 6 bases between them. The CDR3 extends over 13 amino acids. Germline lookup yields CDR1 SGHRS and CDR2 YFSETQ. This CDR3 is CASSFRGNTEAFF. The DNA for the CDR3 is TGCGCCAGCAGCTTTAGGGGGAACACTGAAGCTTTCTTT. The whole variable domain, remainder taken from reference TRBV5-1 and TRBJ1-1, is KAGVTQTPRYLIKTRGQQVTLSCSPISGHRSVSWYQQTPGQGLQFLFEYFSETQRNKGNFPGRFSGRQFSNSRSEMNVSTLELGDSALYLCASSFRGNTEAFFGQGTRLTVV.

The chain couples TRBV7-9 to TRBJ1-4; D may be TRBD1 (5 bases). Trimming removed 4 bases at V and 7 bases at J, with 16 bases between. CDR3 length equals 15 residues. Germline V lookup: CDR1 SEHNR, CDR2 FQNEAQ (reference sequence). CDR3 sequence (DNA): TGTGCCAGCAGCTCACCCATATCGGGACCTGAAAAACTGTTTTTT. Translation gives CASSSPISGPEKLFF.

The CDR3 loop is CASGVETQYF. The DNA of the CDR3 is TGTGCCAGCGGGGTTGAGACCCAGTACTTC. The chain is built from TRBV2 and TRBJ2-5; D not resolved. The V and J ends lost 8 bases and 5 bases respectively, with 6 bases between them. Per the germline V gene, CDR1 is SNHLY and CDR2 is FYNNEI. This CDR3 is 10 amino acids long.

Only a few counts were recorded for this clonotype. This chain uses TRBV20-1 with TRBJ2-3; tentative D call: TRBD1 (6 bases). Germline-derived CDR1 and CDR2 are DFQATT and SNEGSKA (reference sequence). CDR3 size: 13 residues. V was cut by 4 bases and J by 4 bases, with 12 bases left in between. This CDR3 is CSAIPTGPDTQYF. DNA for the CDR3: TGCAGTGCTATACCTACAGGGCCAGATACGCAGTATTTT.

CDR3 nucleotide sequence: TGTGCCACCAAGGAGTCCCCGGATACGCAGTATTTT. Its translation: CATKESPDTQYF. The gene calls are TRBV25-1 and TRBJ2-3; no reliable D call. Germline V gene lookup returns CDR1 MGHDK and CDR2 SYGVNS. The V and J ends lost 10 bases and 6 bases respectively, with 14 bases between them. The CDR3 loop spans 12 amino acids.

The V gene is TRBV25-1, the J gene TRBJ1-2; maybe TRBD1 (6 bases). Trimming took off 3 bases at V and 8 bases at J, with 19 bases between the two ends. Germline CDR1 MGHDK, CDR2 SYGVNS. This CDR3 comprises 15 residues. CDR3 nucleotides: TGTGCCAGCAGTGACCATTCGGCGGGGGCCCGCGGCTACACCTTC. Protein sequence: CASSDHSAGARGYTF.

The chain recombines TRBV3-1 with TRBJ2-1; D unresolved. CDR3 size: 15 residues. The V end was cut by 0 bases, the J end by 5 bases, with 11 bases between. The V gene's germline CDR1 is LGHDT and CDR2 YNNKEL (reference sequence). DNA for the CDR3: TGTGCCAGCAGCCAAGAAAGGGTCCCGAACAATGAGCAGTTCTTC. Its protein is CASSQERVPNNEQFF.

This chain links TRBV29-1 with TRBJ2-5; 9 positions match TRBD2. Germline CDR1 SQVTM, CDR2 ANQGSEA. CDR3 length: 14 amino acids. Trimming removed 4 bases from V and 2 bases from J; junction bases left unmatched: 5. Here the CDR3 reads CSVVEGLAQETQYF. The DNA for the CDR3 is TGCAGCGTTGTAGAGGGACTAGCACAAGAGACCCAGTACTTC.

The V and J genes are TRBV12-3 or TRBV12-4 and TRBJ1-6; the D is unclear. The V end lost 6 bases, the J end lost 16 bases, and 13 bases lay between the germline ends. This CDR3 contains 11 residues. The CDR3 protein is CASRSASTLHF. The CDR3 nucleotides read TGTGCCAGCAGAAGCGCTTCGACTCTCCACTTT.

V gene TRBV6-5 combines with J gene TRBJ2-5; 7 nucleotides match TRBD1. Trimming cost V 2 bases and J 4 bases; bases outside gene matches: 4. The germline V gene has CDR1 MNHEY and CDR2 SVGAGI. The CDR3 has 14 amino acids. The CDR3 bases are TGTGCCAGCAGTTACCTCGACAGGGCAGAGACCCAGTACTTC. Protein product: CASSYLDRAETQYF.

The V call is TRBV5-1, the J call TRBJ2-5, with D possibly matching TRBD1 (5 bases). Germline assignment: CDR1 SGHRS and CDR2 YFSETQ. The V gene lost 10 bases and the J gene lost 5 bases, with 18 bases spanning the gap. This CDR3 region has 13 residues. The CDR3 DNA is TGCGCCTCCCACCTACGGACAAGTGAGACCCAGTACTTC. This translates into CASHLRTSETQYF.

This clonotype was observed a handful of times. The chain combines TRBV6-6 with TRBJ2-5; 12 nucleotides align to TRBD1. The CDR3 consists of 16 residues. Germline values: CDR1 MNHNY, CDR2 SVGAGI (reference sequence). V lost 6 bases, J lost 3 bases, and 8 bases stayed unmatched. The CDR3 spells CASSSTGTGGEETQYF. CDR3 sequence (DNA): TGTGCCAGCAGCTCGACCGGGACAGGGGGCGAAGAGACCCAGTACTTC.

DNA for the CDR3: TGTGCCAGCACCACGCACAGAGGACAGGGTTCAACTAATGAAAAACTGTTTTTT. It is translated as CASTTHRGQGSTNEKLFF. The gene calls are TRBV7-9 and TRBJ1-4, with 8 positions matching TRBD1. The germline V gene has CDR1 SEHNR and CDR2 FQNEAQ (reference sequence). The CDR3 spans 18 residues. V lost 7 bases, J lost 0 bases, and 13 bases stayed unmatched.

V and J are TRBV3-1 and TRBJ2-5; D gene ambiguous. V was cut by 1 base and J by 7 bases, with 13 bases left in between. This CDR3 is built from 14 residues. The germline V gene has CDR1 LGHDT and CDR2 YNNKEL (reference sequence). CDR3 bases: TGTGCCAGCAGCCAAGGGTATGACCCCGGGACCCAGTACTTC. Protein product: CASSQGYDPGTQYF.

The CDR3 nucleotides read TGCGCCAGCAGCCAAGCGACTAGCGGGGAGCGGCAGTACTTC. This sequence encodes CASSQATSGERQYF. The genes are TRBV5-1 and TRBJ2-7; 11 positions match TRBD2. CDR1 SGHRS and CDR2 YFSETQ come from the germline V gene. Unmatched junction bases numbered 9, after V lost 4 bases and J lost 9 bases. There are 14 residues in the CDR3.

The table lists this clonotype with many counts. The chain joins TRBV5-1 to TRBJ2-3; no clear D gene. Between the trimmed V and J ends, which lost 4 bases and 0 bases, there was a span of 12 bases. This CDR3 has 15 amino acids. Germline V gene lookup returns CDR1 SGHRS and CDR2 YFSETQ. CDR3 DNA sequence: TGCGCCAGCAGCCAAGGTTCCCTGAGCACAGATACGCAGTATTTT. Its protein product is CASSQGSLSTDTQYF.

The chain employs TRBV7-9 and TRBJ1-2; 9 nucleotides agree with TRBD1. Germline V CDR1 and CDR2: SEHNR, FQNEAQ (reference sequence). This CDR3 is 14 amino acids long. V shed 3 bases, J shed 4 bases, and the junction held 3 bases outside the gene matches. The CDR3 region is CASSLTGGFYGYTF. The CDR3 DNA reads TGTGCCAGCAGCTTGACAGGGGGTTTCTATGGCTACACCTTC.

This clonotype was observed a few times. This rearrangement joins TRBV12-3 or TRBV12-4 to TRBJ2-7; 10 nucleotides match TRBD1. Germline trimming cut 3 bases from V and 5 bases from J; bases unmatched to any gene: 4. This CDR3 spans 14 amino acids. CDR3 in DNA: TGTGCCAGCAGTTTTGGGGACAGGGGCCACGAGCAGTACTTC. Translation gives CASSFGDRGHEQYF.

This rearrangement joins TRBV20-1 to TRBJ2-3; 10 bases agree with TRBD2. The CDR3 is made up of 14 amino acids. With 6 bases clipped from V and 4 bases from J, the junction kept 7 bases outside the gene matches. Germline V gene lookup returns CDR1 DFQATT and CDR2 SNEGSKA (reference sequence). CDR3 residues: CSANKRGGADTQYF. The CDR3 DNA is TGCAGTGCAAACAAGCGGGGGGGAGCAGATACGCAGTATTTT.

The chain carries TRBV11-2 and TRBJ2-1, with D perhaps matching TRBD2 (7 bases). V lost 0 bases and J 9 bases, leaving 15 bases between the germline ends. The CDR3 totals 15 residues. CDR1 SGHAT and CDR2 FQNNGV come from the germline V gene. The CDR3: CASSLERGGAIEQFF. The CDR3 coding sequence is TGTGCCAGCAGCTTAGAGCGAGGGGGGGCGATTGAGCAGTTCTTC.

The gene calls are TRBV27 and TRBJ1-2, with D possibly matching TRBD1 (5 bases). There are 13 residues in the CDR3. Per germline, CDR1 MNHEY and CDR2 SMNVEV (reference sequence). Trimming removed 6 bases at V and 2 bases at J, with 10 bases between. This chain's CDR3 is CASSWDVNYGYTF. In DNA, the CDR3 is TGTGCCAGCAGCTGGGACGTCAACTATGGCTACACCTTC.

The V and J genes are TRBV7-6 and TRBJ2-2; 10 bases match TRBD1. V lost 1 base and J lost 3; bases outside the gene matches: 5. This CDR3 comprises 17 residues. Germline CDR1 is SGHVS and CDR2 is FNYEAQ. The CDR3 here is CASSLEGQGGHTGELFF. In nucleotides, the CDR3 is TGTGCCAGCAGCTTAGAAGGACAGGGGGGGCACACCGGGGAGCTGTTTTTT.